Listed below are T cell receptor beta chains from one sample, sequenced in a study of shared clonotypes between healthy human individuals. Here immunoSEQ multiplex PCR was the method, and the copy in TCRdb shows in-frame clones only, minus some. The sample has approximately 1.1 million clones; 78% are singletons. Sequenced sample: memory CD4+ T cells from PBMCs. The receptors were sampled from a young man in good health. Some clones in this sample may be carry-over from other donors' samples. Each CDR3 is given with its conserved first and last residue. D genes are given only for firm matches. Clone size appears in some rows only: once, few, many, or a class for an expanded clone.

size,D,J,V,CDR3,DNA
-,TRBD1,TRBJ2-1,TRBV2,CASTGDRYNEQFF,TGTGCCAGCACGGGGGACAGGTACAATGAGCAGTTCTTC
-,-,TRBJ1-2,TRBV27,CASSLTGLYGYTF,TGTGCCAGCAGTTTAACAGGCCTTTATGGCTACACCTTC
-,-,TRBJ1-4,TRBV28,CASSTPRGTNEKLFF,TGTGCCAGCAGTACCCCCAGGGGAACTAATGAAAAACTGTTTTTT
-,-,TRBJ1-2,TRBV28,CASTPRGPQGSYGYTF,TGTGCCAGCACCCCCAGAGGGCCGCAGGGATCCTATGGCTACACCTTC
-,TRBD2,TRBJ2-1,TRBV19,CASSRLAGVYNEQFF,TGTGCCAGTAGTCGGCTAGCGGGAGTTTACAATGAGCAGTTCTTC
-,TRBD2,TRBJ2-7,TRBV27,CASKASGSRSSYEQYF,TGTGCCAGCAAGGCTAGCGGGAGCCGCAGCTCCTACGAGCAGTACTTC
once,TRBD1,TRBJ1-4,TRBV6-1,CASRDRGTNEKLFF,TGTGCCAGCAGGGACAGGGGGACTAATGAAAAACTGTTTTTT
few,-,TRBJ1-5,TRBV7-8,CASSDRDKGTQPQHF,TGTGCCAGCAGCGACCGGGACAAAGGGACTCAGCCCCAGCATTTT
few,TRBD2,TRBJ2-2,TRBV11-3,CASTLAGGTGELFF,TGTGCCAGCACCCTAGCGGGAGGTACCGGGGAGCTGTTTTTT
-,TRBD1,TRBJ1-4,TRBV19,CASTTGGFRDGNEKLFF,TGTGCCAGTACTACAGGGGGCTTCAGAGACGGTAATGAAAAACTGTTTTTT
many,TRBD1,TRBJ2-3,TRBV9,CASSAYPGGEQWSTDTQYF,TGTGCCAGCAGCGCTTACCCAGGGGGAGAACAGTGGAGCACAGATACGCAGTATTTT
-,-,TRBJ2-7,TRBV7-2,CASSLRASYEQYF,TGTGCCAGCAGCTTAAGGGCGAGCTACGAGCAGTACTTC
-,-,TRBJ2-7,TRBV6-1,CASSAQGLTEQYF,TGTGCCAGCAGTGCGCAGGGTTTGACCGAGCAGTACTTC
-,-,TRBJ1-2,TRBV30,CAGAKGPYGYTF,TGTGCCGGCGCCAAGGGTCCCTATGGCTACACCTTC
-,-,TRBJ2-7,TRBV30,CAWSVDYMTSYEQYF,TGTGCCTGGAGTGTTGACTACATGACCTCCTACGAGCAGTACTTC
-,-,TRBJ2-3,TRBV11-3,CASSFGSDTDTQYF,TGTGCCAGCAGCTTTGGTTCCGACACAGATACGCAGTATTTT
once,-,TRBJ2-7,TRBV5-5,CASSTDSWSYEQYF,TGTGCCAGCAGCACGGACAGTTGGTCCTACGAGCAGTACTTC
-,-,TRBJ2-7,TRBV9,CASSPPQGYEQYF,TGTGCCAGCAGCCCTCCCCAGGGCTACGAGCAGTACTTC
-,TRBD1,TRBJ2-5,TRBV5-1,CASEPTQGAIGQETQYF,TGCGCCAGTGAACCTACACAGGGGGCAATTGGCCAAGAGACCCAGTACTTC
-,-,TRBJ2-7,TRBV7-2,CASSLEKLFGQYF,TGTGCCAGCAGCTTAGAGAAGCTGTTTGGGCAGTACTTC
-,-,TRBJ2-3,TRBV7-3,CASSQSRERTDTQYF,TGTGCCAGCAGCCAATCCCGGGAGCGCACAGATACGCAGTATTTT
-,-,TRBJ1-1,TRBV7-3,CASSSIETRPLNTEAFF,TGTGCCAGCAGCTCCATCGAAACTAGGCCCCTGAACACTGAAGCTTTCTTT
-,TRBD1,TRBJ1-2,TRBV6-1,CASSEQYGRGLGYTF,TGTGCCAGCAGTGAACAGTATGGCAGGGGGCTCGGCTACACCTTC
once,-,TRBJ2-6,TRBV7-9,CASSLGLSGANVLTF,TGTGCCAGCAGCTTAGGCCTCTCTGGGGCCAACGTCCTGACTTTC
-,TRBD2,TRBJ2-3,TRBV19,CASRRTSQSTDTQYF,TGTGCCAGTAGACGGACTAGCCAAAGCACAGATACGCAGTATTTT
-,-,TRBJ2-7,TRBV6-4,CLRIREQYF,TGTCTAAGGATCAGGGAGCAGTACTTC
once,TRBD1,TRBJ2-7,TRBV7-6,CASSLGTGFDEQYF,TGTGCCAGCAGCTTAGGGACAGGGTTCGACGAGCAGTACTTC
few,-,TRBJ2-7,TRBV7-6,CASSLGRSYEQYF,TGTGCCAGCAGCTTAGGTCGTTCTTACGAGCAGTACTTC
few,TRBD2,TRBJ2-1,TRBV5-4,CASSRTSGIINEQFF,TGTGCCAGCAGCCGGACTAGCGGGATTATAAATGAGCAGTTCTTC
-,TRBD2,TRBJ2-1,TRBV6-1,CASSELPGTSGINEQFF,TGTGCCAGCAGTGAGCTCCCCGGGACTAGCGGGATCAATGAGCAGTTCTTC
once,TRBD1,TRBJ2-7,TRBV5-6,CASSVYRGASEQYF,TGTGCCAGCAGCGTATACAGGGGAGCGAGCGAGCAGTACTTC
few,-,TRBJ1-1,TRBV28,CASGVNTEAFF,TGTGCCTCAGGGGTGAACACTGAAGCTTTCTTT